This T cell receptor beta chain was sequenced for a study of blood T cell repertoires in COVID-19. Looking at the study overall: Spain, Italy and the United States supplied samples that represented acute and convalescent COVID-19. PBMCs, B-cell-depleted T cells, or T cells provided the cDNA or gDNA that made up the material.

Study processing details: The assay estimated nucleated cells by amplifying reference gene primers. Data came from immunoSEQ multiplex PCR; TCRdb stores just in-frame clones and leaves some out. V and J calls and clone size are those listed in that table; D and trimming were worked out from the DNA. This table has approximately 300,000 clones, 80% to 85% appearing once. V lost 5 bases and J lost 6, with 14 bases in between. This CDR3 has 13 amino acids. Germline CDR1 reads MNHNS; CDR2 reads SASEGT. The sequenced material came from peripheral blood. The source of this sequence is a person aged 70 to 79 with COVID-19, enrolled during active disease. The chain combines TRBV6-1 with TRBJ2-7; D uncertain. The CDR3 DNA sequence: TGTGCCAGCAGTTTCTCCGAGACGGGCGAGCAGTACTTC. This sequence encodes CASSFSETGEQYF.